The 4 T cell receptor beta chains listed next were all sequenced from one sample in a study of T cells in tuberculosis. The assay was immunoSEQ multiplex PCR, and TCRdb's table has in-frame clones only and misses some. This table has about 32,000 clones, roughly 95% appearing once. Sequencing input: PBMCs. These receptors were taken from a donor between 10 and 35 years old with latent tuberculosis or without tuberculosis infection.

V usage is TRBV7-9 and J usage is TRBJ2-5; 8 bases line up with TRBD1. The ends lost 3 bases at V and 4 bases at J; junction bases unmatched: 7. The CDR3 is 15 amino acids. Germline CDR1 and CDR2: SEHNR and FQNEAQ (reference sequence). The CDR3 sequence is CASSFGAGGSETQYF. Here the CDR3 DNA reads TGTGCCAGCAGCTTCGGGGCAGGGGGCTCAGAGACCCAGTACTTC.

V is TRBV7-9 and J is TRBJ1-5, with 8 bases identical to TRBD1. Trimming took 5 bases from V and 0 from J; bases not matched to a gene: 6. This CDR3 spans 16 amino acids. Germline V lookup: CDR1 SEHNR, CDR2 FQNEAQ (reference sequence). This chain's CDR3 is CASSPGQGDSNQPQHF. CDR3 DNA sequence: TGTGCCAGCAGCCCCGGACAGGGCGATAGCAATCAGCCCCAGCATTTT.

This chain connects TRBV12-5 to TRBJ1-1, with 8 bases fitting TRBD1. V was pared by 3 bases and J by 10 bases, with 1 base of the junction left unmatched. This CDR3 comprises 11 residues. Germline V gene lookup returns CDR1 LGHNT and CDR2 FRNRAP. The CDR3 region is CASGLGQGAFF. In nucleotides, the CDR3 is TGTGCTAGTGGTTTAGGACAGGGAGCTTTCTTT.

V and J are TRBV5-4 and TRBJ1-1, with TRBD1 matching 10 bases. From germline, CDR1 is SGHNT and CDR2 YYREEE (reference sequence). With 0 bases clipped from V and 4 bases from J, the junction kept 3 bases outside the gene matches. The CDR3 spans 15 residues. The chain's CDR3 is CASSLDGTGVTEAFF. CDR3 coding DNA: TGTGCCAGCAGCTTGGACGGGACAGGGGTCACTGAAGCTTTCTTT.